This TCR beta chain appears in the sequencing data of a study of blood T cell repertoires in COVID-19. Whole-study context: The United States, Italy and Spain provided the acute and convalescent COVID-19 samples. From T cells, B-cell-depleted T cells, or PBMCs came the material, which was cDNA or gDNA.

Seattle enrolled patients during active infection and tracked them longitudinally. The CDR3 covers 13 residues. Trimming pared 5 bases from V and 4 bases from J, leaving 11 bases between. The germline CDR1 and CDR2 sequences are MNHEY and SMNVEV (reference sequence). Profiled with immunoSEQ multiplex PCR; TCRdb holds only in-frame clones, not every one. This table has roughly 190,000 clones, 86% appearing once. The sequencing sample was made of peripheral blood. The chain joins TRBV27 to TRBJ1-2, with D possibly TRBD1 on 6 matching bases. The receptor's source is a woman in her sixties with COVID-19, enrolled during active disease. CDR3 bases: TGTGCCAGCAGTACCCGAGGGGGCTATGGCTACACCTTC. It is translated as CASSTRGGYGYTF.